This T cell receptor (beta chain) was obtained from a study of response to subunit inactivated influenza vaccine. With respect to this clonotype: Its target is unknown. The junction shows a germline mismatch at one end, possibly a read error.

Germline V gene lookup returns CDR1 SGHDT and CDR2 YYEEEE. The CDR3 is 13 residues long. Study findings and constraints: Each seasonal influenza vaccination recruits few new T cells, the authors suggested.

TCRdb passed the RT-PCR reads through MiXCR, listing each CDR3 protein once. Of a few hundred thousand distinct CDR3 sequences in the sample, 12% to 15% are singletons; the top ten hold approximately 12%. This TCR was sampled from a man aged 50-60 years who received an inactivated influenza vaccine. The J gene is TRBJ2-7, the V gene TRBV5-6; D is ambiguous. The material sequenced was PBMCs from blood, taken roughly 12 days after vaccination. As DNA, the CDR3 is TGTGCCAGCAGCTTTCCGGCCTCCGACGAGCAGTACTTC. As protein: CASSFPASDEQYF. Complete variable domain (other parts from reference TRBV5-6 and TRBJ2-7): DAGVTQSPTHLIKTRGQQVTLRCSPKSGHDTVSWYQQALGQGPQFIFQYYEEEERQRGNFPDRFSGHQFPNYSSELNVNALLLGDSALYLCASSFPASDEQYFGPGTRLTVT.